This TCR beta chain was captured in a study of blood T cell repertoires in COVID-19. Study details: Samples of COVID-19 (acute and convalescent) were obtained from the United States, Italy and Spain. T cells, B-cell-depleted T cells, or PBMCs provided the cDNA or gDNA that served as material.

TCRdb's table, derived via immunoSEQ multiplex PCR, lists solely in-frame clones and lacks some. In the table there are more than 95,000 clones, about four fifths of which are singletons. This CDR3 comprises 15 residues. Germline CDR1 and CDR2: WNHNN and SYGVQD (reference sequence). The junction had 5 bases not matched to a gene; V was cut back by 0 bases and J by 7 bases. The sample comprised peripheral blood. The rearrangement joins TRBV10-1 to TRBJ2-1; 8 bases are a match to TRBD2. The source is a woman in her 70s with acute or convalescent COVID-19. In DNA form, the CDR3 reads TGCGCCAGCAGTGAGTCCCAGCGGGGGAGGAATGAGCAGTTCTTC. Residues: CASSESQRGRNEQFF.